One sample yielded the 20 T cell receptor beta chains listed below, sequenced in a study of graft-versus-host responses after intestinal transplantation. Sequencing used immunoSEQ multiplex PCR; TCRdb keeps in-frame clones, though not all of them. The sample yields 25,000 to 35,000 clones, approximately 93% seen once. Sequences were derived from PBMCs, sampled roughly 68 days after intestinal transplant. The source is a human patient who received an intestinal transplant, so some T cells may come from the graft donor.

This clone has just one count. This sequence joins TRBV9 and TRBJ1-5; TRBD1 might be the D (5 bases). Trimming removed 3 bases from V and 7 bases from J, with 11 bases in between. CDR3 length equals 13 residues. Germline CDR1 reads SGDLS; CDR2 reads YYNGEE. The CDR3 nucleotides are TGTGCCAGCAGCGCAGGGTGGCGGCAGCCCCAGCATTTT. It specifies CASSAGWRQPQHF.

The DNA of the CDR3 is TGTGCCAGCAGTGACTCGTACTTGGGAGAGTGGGACTATGGCTACACCTTC. Amino acid sequence: CASSDSYLGEWDYGYTF. This chain links TRBV6-4 with TRBJ1-2; no definite D call. Trimming left V 0 bases short and J 3 bases short, with 17 bases between. This CDR3 has 17 amino acids. Germline V gene data show CDR1 as MRHNA and CDR2 as SNTAGT.

The rearrangement links TRBV5-6 to TRBJ1-3, with TRBD1 identical over 10 bases. CDR3 length equals 17 residues. V gave up 3 bases and J gave up 3 bases; unmatched junction bases: 9. The V gene's germline CDR1 is SGHDT and CDR2 YYEEEE. CDR3 nucleotides: TGTGCCAGCAGCTATCTCAGGACAGGGGGAAGTGGAAACACCATATATTTT. Translated: CASSYLRTGGSGNTIYF. Complete variable domain (other parts from reference TRBV5-6 and TRBJ1-3): DAGVTQSPTHLIKTRGQQVTLRCSPKSGHDTVSWYQQALGQGPQFIFQYYEEEERQRGNFPDRFSGHQFPNYSSELNVNALLLGDSALYLCASSYLRTGGSGNTIYFGEGSWLTVV.

This CDR3 is CASSVEGGPFVNEQFF. The CDR3 nucleotides read TGTGCCAGCAGCGTAGAAGGGGGGCCTTTCGTCAATGAGCAGTTCTTC. The rearrangement links TRBV9 to TRBJ2-1; perhaps D is TRBD1 or TRBD2 (6 bases each). Deletions cut 0 bases from V and 6 bases from J, with 16 bases between. CDR1 is SGDLS, CDR2 YYNGEE, per germline. The CDR3 runs 16 residues.

V gene TRBV6-5 combines with J gene TRBJ1-1, with TRBD1 matching over 7 bases. V was pared by 0 bases and J by 0 bases, with 1 base of the junction left unmatched. Germline V gene lookup returns CDR1 MNHEY and CDR2 SVGAGI. CDR3 size: 15 residues. CDR3 region: CASSYSTGMNTEAFF. The CDR3 coding sequence is TGTGCCAGCAGTTACTCGACAGGGATGAACACTGAAGCTTTCTTT.

The rearrangement uses TRBV27 and TRBJ2-3; 8 bases fit TRBD2. Germline trimming cut 5 bases from V and 5 bases from J; bases unmatched to any gene: 15. CDR1 is MNHEY, CDR2 SMNVEV, per germline (reference sequence). The CDR3 consists of 17 residues. The CDR3 bases are TGTGCCAGCAGTATTCACGCAGGGTACGGGAGGGGAGATACGCAGTATTTT. Translated, it gives CASSIHAGYGRGDTQYF.

The chain links TRBV6-1 to TRBJ2-1; D perhaps matches TRBD2 (5 bases). Trimming took off 1 base at V and 0 bases at J, with 7 bases between the two ends. The CDR3 covers 15 residues. Germline assignment: CDR1 MNHNS and CDR2 SASEGT. Here the CDR3 reads CASSEVRGSYNEQFF. CDR3 DNA sequence: TGTGCCAGCAGTGAAGTTCGGGGCTCCTACAATGAGCAGTTCTTC.

This CDR3 is CASSQGPQGITEAFF. The CDR3 nucleotides read TGCGCCAGCAGCCAAGGTCCACAGGGTATCACTGAAGCTTTCTTT. J is TRBJ1-1 and V is TRBV4-1; D might be TRBD1 (6 bases). Germline V gives CDR1 MGHRA, CDR2 YSYEKL. The V end lost 1 base, the J end lost 4 bases, and 13 bases lay between the germline ends. The CDR3 totals 15 residues.

This chain joins TRBV5-6 and TRBJ1-2; 7 bases line up with TRBD1. Germline V gene lookup returns CDR1 SGHDT and CDR2 YYEEEE. Trimming removed 0 bases from V and 8 bases from J; junction bases left unmatched: 13. The CDR3 extends over 16 amino acids. The chain's CDR3 is CASSLEEDRAPVGYTF. The CDR3 nucleotides read TGTGCCAGCAGCTTGGAGGAAGACAGGGCCCCTGTGGGCTACACCTTC.

This chain uses TRBV6-1 with TRBJ1-1, with 7 bases identical to TRBD1. The ends lost 4 bases at V and 8 bases at J; junction bases unmatched: 7. The CDR3 covers 13 residues. Germline V gene data show CDR1 as MNHNS and CDR2 as SASEGT. CDR3 bases: TGTGCCAGCAGTGCTGGGGACAGAGGCGAAGCTTTCTTT. Protein product: CASSAGDRGEAFF.

The V call is TRBV5-8, the J call TRBJ1-6; D remains ambiguous. V gave up 0 bases and J gave up 10 bases, with 11 bases separating them. Germline values: CDR1 SGHTS, CDR2 YDEGEE. The CDR3 has 14 residues. This CDR3 reads CASSLAGRLSPLHF. The CDR3 nucleotides are TGTGCCAGCAGCTTGGCTGGGCGTCTGTCACCCCTCCACTTT.

The genes are TRBV10-3 and TRBJ1-6; no clear D. The germline CDR1 and CDR2 sequences are ENHRY and SYGVKD. V gave up 9 bases and J gave up 3 bases, with 9 bases separating them. CDR3 size: 13 residues. In nucleotides, the CDR3 is TGTGCCATGAGACGATTCTATAATTCACCCCTCCACTTT. Translated: CAMRRFYNSPLHF.

The chain carries TRBV10-3 and TRBJ1-1; D perhaps matches TRBD1 (6 bases). V gave up 0 bases and J gave up 0 bases, with 11 bases separating them. The CDR3 contains 16 residues. Germline values: CDR1 ENHRY, CDR2 SYGVKD. The CDR3 sequence is CAISESMGAMNTEAFF. CDR3 in DNA: TGTGCCATCAGTGAGTCGATGGGGGCGATGAACACTGAAGCTTTCTTT.

The J gene is TRBJ2-7, the V gene TRBV6-1, with 7 bases identical to TRBD1. Germline-derived CDR1 and CDR2 are MNHNS and SASEGT. The CDR3 has 13 amino acids. Trimming at V came to 6 bases and at J to 3 bases, leaving 5 bases not matched to a gene. The CDR3: CASRGDSDYEQYF. Here the CDR3 DNA reads TGTGCCAGCAGGGGGGACAGCGACTACGAGCAGTACTTC.

The chain links TRBV11-2 to TRBJ1-2; possible D gene TRBD1, 6 bases. V dropped 0 bases and J dropped 2 bases, with 13 bases sitting between them. CDR1 is SGHAT and CDR2 is FQNNGV in the germline V gene. The CDR3 covers 16 residues. Here the CDR3 DNA reads TGTGCCAGCAGCTTAGATTTCCCGACAGGAAACTATGGCTACACCTTC. It is translated as CASSLDFPTGNYGYTF.

The V call is TRBV30, the J call TRBJ2-3, with D perhaps TRBD2 (5 bases). The CDR3 contains 15 residues. Trimming removed 4 bases from V and 4 bases from J, with 18 bases in between. Looked up from germline, CDR1 is GTSNPN and CDR2 is SVGIG (reference sequence). This CDR3 reads CAWKRGVGLADTQYF. In DNA, the CDR3 is TGTGCCTGGAAACGGGGTGTTGGGTTGGCAGATACGCAGTATTTT.

The CDR3, as DNA: TGCAGCGTTACGGTCCGGGACAGCAAGAGTAACAATGAGCAGTTCTTC. It translates to CSVTVRDSKSNNEQFF. This rearrangement joins TRBV29-1 to TRBJ2-1; 7 positions match TRBD1. CDR3 length: 16 amino acids. Germline CDR1 is SQVTM and CDR2 is ANQGSEA. V shed 5 bases and J 5 bases; nucleotides not matched to a gene: 15.

Regarding this clone: The junction does not match germline at one end; this may be a read error. The V gene is TRBV2, the J gene TRBJ1-1; D is unclear. The CDR3 covers 12 residues. CDR1 and CDR2 from the germline V gene are SNHLY and FYNNEI. As DNA, the CDR3 is TGTGCCAGCAGTGGGTGGGGTACTGAAACTTTCTTT. Translation: CASSGWGTETFF.

The DNA for the CDR3 is TGTGCCAGCAGCTTCGCAGGGGGGCAGGGTGAGCAGTTCTTC. It codes for CASSFAGGQGEQFF. The chain links TRBV7-2 to TRBJ2-1; D may be TRBD1 (7 bases). Trimming took 3 bases from V and 9 from J, leaving 15 bases between them. The germline gives CDR1 SGHTA, CDR2 FQGNSA. The CDR3 totals 14 residues.

V usage is TRBV13 and J usage is TRBJ1-4; TRBD1 is a possible D gene (6 bases). In germline, CDR1 is PRHDT, CDR2 FYEKMQ (reference sequence). The CDR3 runs 14 residues. Trimming cost V 3 bases and J 7 bases, with 12 bases left between them. CDR3 residues: CASSFGTLGEKLFF. DNA of the CDR3: TGTGCCAGCAGCTTCGGGACACTGGGTGAAAAACTGTTTTTT.